These 21 T cell receptor beta chains share one sample of origin, sequenced in a study of blood T cell repertoires in COVID-19. Produced via immunoSEQ multiplex PCR; TCRdb's table is partial and in-frame only. The sample lists 50,000 to 55,000 clones, 82% seen once, with 11% in the top ten. The material sequenced was peripheral blood. Receptor source: an older man with COVID-19, enrolled during active disease.

This sequence joins TRBV29-1 and TRBJ1-1; D is unclear. CDR1 is SQVTM and CDR2 is ANQGSEA in the germline V gene. This CDR3 has 14 residues. Trimming stripped 4 bases from V and 1 base from J, with 13 bases between. CDR3 DNA: TGCAGCGTTGCACTCCTGAGGAGGAACACTGAAGCTTTCTTT. This codes for CSVALLRRNTEAFF.

V is TRBV4-2 and J is TRBJ1-6; tentatively, D is TRBD1 (5 bases). Germline V gene sequence: CDR1 LGHNA, CDR2 YNFKEQ. V gave up 2 bases and J gave up 5 bases, with 28 bases separating them. The CDR3 sequence is 21 residues long. The CDR3, as DNA: TGTGCCAGCAGCCAAAAATTTGGGGCCTTTGGATTGACCTTGAATAATTCACCCCTCCACTTT. It specifies CASSQKFGAFGLTLNNSPLHF.

This clone was detected a few times. The chain carries TRBV5-1 and TRBJ1-4; 7 bases are shared with TRBD1. The V and J ends lost 4 bases and 12 bases, in that order; junction bases with no gene match: 9. This CDR3 contains 13 residues. Germline CDR1 is SGHRS and CDR2 is YFSETQ. CDR3: CASSIGTAEELFF. The CDR3 bases are TGCGCCAGCAGCATCGGGACAGCAGAGGAACTGTTTTTT.

V is TRBV18 and J is TRBJ2-7; 13 nucleotides line up with TRBD2. Germline V gene sequence: CDR1 KGHSH, CDR2 LQKENI. Trimming removed 5 bases from V and 6 bases from J; junction bases left unmatched: 7. There are 15 residues in the CDR3. CDR3 coding DNA: TGTGCCAGCTCAACCGGGACTAGCGGGATTCGCGAGCAGTACGTC. Its protein product is CASSTGTSGIREQYV.

This rearrangement joins TRBV5-6 to TRBJ2-5, with D maybe TRBD2 (6 bases). The CDR3 covers 14 residues. V lost 1 base and J lost 2, with 9 bases in between. CDR1 and CDR2 from the germline V gene are SGHDT and YYEEEE. The CDR3 coding sequence is TGTGCCAGCAGCTTGCCCGGGACTCAAGAGACCCAGTACTTC. Translating gives CASSLPGTQETQYF.

The chain carries TRBV7-2 and TRBJ1-5; 10 bases agree with TRBD1. The CDR3 extends over 16 amino acids. Germline CDR1 is SGHTA and CDR2 is FQGNSA. The ends lost 1 base at V and 4 bases at J; junction bases unmatched: 4. This chain's CDR3 is CASSLGGQGTNQPQHF. CDR3 bases: TGTGCCAGCAGCTTAGGGGGACAGGGGACGAATCAGCCCCAGCATTTT.

CDR3: CASSLLAGGTDTQYF. The CDR3, as DNA: TGTGCCAGCAGTCTACTAGCGGGAGGTACAGATACGCAGTATTTT. This rearrangement joins TRBV6-4 to TRBJ2-3; 12 bases align to TRBD2. With 5 bases clipped from V and 3 bases from J, the junction kept 3 bases outside the gene matches. From germline, CDR1 is MRHNA and CDR2 SNTAGT. The CDR3 contains 15 residues.

This sequence joins TRBV6-5 and TRBJ1-3; no clear D gene. V lost 8 bases to trimming and J lost 5 bases, with 13 bases between them. The germline V gene encodes CDR1 MNHEY and CDR2 SVGAGI. This CDR3 region has 13 residues. CDR3 in DNA: TGTGCCAGCCTATCAAGAGAACGAAACACCATATATTTT. Amino acids: CASLSRERNTIYF.

The V call is TRBV9, the J call TRBJ2-2; D call uncertain. Trimming stripped 0 bases from V and 7 bases from J, with 10 bases between. The germline V gene encodes CDR1 SGDLS and CDR2 YYNGEE. The CDR3 totals 14 residues. CDR3 region: CASSVVLDIGELFF. Here the CDR3 DNA reads TGTGCCAGCAGCGTAGTCTTAGACATCGGGGAGCTGTTTTTT.

The chain joins TRBV24-1 to TRBJ1-4, with TRBD1 identical over 9 bases. The V and J ends lost 4 bases and 6 bases, in that order; junction bases with no gene match: 8. Germline values: CDR1 KGHDR, CDR2 SFDVKD. The CDR3 has 16 residues. The CDR3, as DNA: TGTGCCACCAGTGACTCGACCGGGACAGGGCATGAAAAACTGTTTTTT. Translation: CATSDSTGTGHEKLFF.

V usage is TRBV25-1 and J usage is TRBJ2-1; TRBD2 agrees at 8 bases. The CDR3 runs 15 residues. CDR1 is MGHDK, CDR2 SYGVNS, per germline. The ends lost 5 bases at V and 7 bases at J; junction bases unmatched: 10. CDR3 bases: TGTGCCAGCAGTCCCCCCCAGCGGGGGCTGAATGAGCAGTTCTTC. It yields the protein CASSPPQRGLNEQFF. The whole variable domain, remainder taken from reference TRBV25-1 and TRBJ2-1, is EADIYQTPRYLVIGTGKKITLECSQTMGHDKMYWYQQDPGMELHLIHYSYGVNSTEKGDLSSESTVSRIRTEHFPLTLESARPSHTSQYLCASSPPQRGLNEQFFGPGTRLTVL.

The chain's CDR3 is CAAQRETYNEQFF. In DNA form, the CDR3 reads TGTGCCGCACAGCGGGAGACCTACAATGAGCAGTTCTTC. The chain couples TRBV24-1 to TRBJ2-1; 8 bases map to TRBD2. This CDR3 has 13 residues. The trim removed 12 bases at V and 2 bases at J, leaving 5 bases unmatched. Germline CDR1 is KGHDR and CDR2 is SFDVKD.

The genes are TRBV5-1 and TRBJ1-2; 10 bases match TRBD1. Germline values: CDR1 SGHRS, CDR2 YFSETQ. The CDR3 extends over 16 amino acids. The ends lost 0 bases at V and 7 bases at J; junction bases unmatched: 9. CDR3 sequence reads: CASSLAGTGAKVGYTF. The DNA of the CDR3 is TGCGCCAGCAGCTTGGCCGGGACAGGGGCAAAAGTTGGCTACACCTTC.

J is TRBJ2-3 and V is TRBV28; 12 bases match TRBD2. CDR1 and CDR2 from the germline V gene are MDHEN and SYDVKM. V lost 2 bases and J lost 0; bases outside the gene matches: 0. The CDR3 runs 16 residues. The CDR3 is CASSLLAGGSTDTQYF. The CDR3 DNA reads as TGTGCCAGCAGTTTACTAGCGGGGGGGAGCACAGATACGCAGTATTTT.

V and J are TRBV7-8 and TRBJ1-2; 8 positions match TRBD1. Unmatched junction bases numbered 6, after V lost 4 bases and J lost 2 bases. Per the germline V gene, CDR1 is SGHVS and CDR2 is FQNEAQ. CDR3 length: 15 residues. CDR3 protein: CASSSRTGLNYGYTF. For the CDR3, the DNA is TGTGCCAGCAGCTCTCGGACAGGGCTCAACTATGGCTACACCTTC.

CDR3 sequence (DNA): TGCGCCAGCAGCTTGATGCCAGGGGCTAAACAAGAGACCCAGTACTTC. It specifies CASSLMPGAKQETQYF. The J gene is TRBJ2-5, the V gene TRBV5-1, with TRBD1 as a possible D gene (6 bases). The CDR3 totals 16 residues. Germline V gene data show CDR1 as SGHRS and CDR2 as YFSETQ. V lost 1 base, J lost 2 bases, and 15 bases lay in between.

The rearrangement joins TRBV6-2 or TRBV6-3 to TRBJ2-7, with 11 bases aligning to TRBD1. CDR1 is MNHEY and CDR2 is SVGEGT in the germline V gene. V was clipped by 5 bases and J by 7 bases; unmatched bases: 13. The CDR3 is 16 residues long. The CDR3 reads CASSDLPGQGVWEQYF. The CDR3 DNA is TGTGCCAGCAGTGACCTACCGGGACAGGGGGTCTGGGAGCAGTACTTC.

The chain is built from TRBV6-2 or TRBV6-3 and TRBJ1-6; D perhaps matches TRBD1 (6 bases). Germline CDR1 reads MNHEY; CDR2 reads SVGEGT. V was pared by 0 bases and J by 6 bases, with 12 bases between. This CDR3 region has 16 residues. The CDR3 bases are TGTGCCAGCAGTTACTCACGGACAGTACTTAATTCACCCCTCCACTTT. Protein sequence: CASSYSRTVLNSPLHF.

The V gene is TRBV9, the J gene TRBJ2-2, with D unclear. The length of the CDR3 is 14 residues. Trimming shortened V by 4 bases and J by 4 bases, and 11 bases separated the two germline ends. CDR1 is SGDLS and CDR2 is YYNGEE in the germline V gene. CDR3 bases: TGTGCCAGCAGCTCCCGACAAGCCACCGGGGAGCTGTTTTTT. Its translation: CASSSRQATGELFF.

The chain carries TRBV5-1 and TRBJ2-5; perhaps TRBD2 as D (7 bases). CDR3 size: 17 residues. Trimming took off 0 bases at V and 3 bases at J, with 18 bases between the two ends. Per germline, CDR1 SGHRS and CDR2 YFSETQ. DNA for the CDR3: TGCGCCAGCAGCTTGGTTCCGGCGGGGGCGGGGGAAGAGACCCAGTACTTC. Its protein is CASSLVPAGAGEETQYF. The full variable domain, its missing parts supplied by reference TRBV5-1 and TRBJ2-5, is KAGVTQTPRYLIKTRGQQVTLSCSPISGHRSVSWYQQTPGQGLQFLFEYFSETQRNKGNFPGRFSGRQFSNSRSEMNVSTLELGDSALYLCASSLVPAGAGEETQYFGPGTRLLVL.

The rearrangement uses TRBV6-5 and TRBJ1-5; the D is unclear. CDR3 length: 12 amino acids. The germline CDR1 and CDR2 sequences are MNHEY and SVGAGI. The V gene lost 7 bases and the J gene lost 2 bases, with 6 bases spanning the gap. CDR3 DNA: TGTGCCAGCAATACGGGCAATCAGCCCCAGCATTTT. Translated, it gives CASNTGNQPQHF.